The TCR beta chain described here comes from a study of blood T cell repertoires in COVID-19. As for the study in general: Both acute and convalescent COVID-19 samples were obtained from the United States, Italy and Spain. Sources were T cells, B-cell-depleted T cells, or PBMCs; the material itself was cDNA or gDNA.

The CDR3 totals 12 residues. Germline V gene sequence: CDR1 SEHNR, CDR2 FQNEAQ (reference sequence). With 5 bases removed from V and 7 bases from J, the gap between germline ends came to 11 bases. The table came from immunoSEQ multiplex PCR; TCRdb's copy has only in-frame clones and leaves some out. The table has around 150,000 clones, 85% seen once. Researchers sorted participants into cohorts using their self-reported clinical history. Either two negative PCRs, clearance, or symptom resolution qualified Cohort 3 donors as recovered. The V and J genes are TRBV7-9 and TRBJ1-1; possibly TRBD1 for D (5 bases). Sequencing used PBMCs or T cells enriched from blood (not recorded which). The TCR sequence derives from a woman aged 40 to 50 who had recovered from COVID-19. The CDR3 DNA reads as TGTGCCAGCAGCCCGGTGGGACTTGAAGCTTTCTTT. This sequence encodes CASSPVGLEAFF. The variable domain in full, completed from reference TRBV7-9 and TRBJ1-1, reads DTGVSQNPRHKITKRGQNVTFRCDPISEHNRLYWYRQTLGQGPEFLTYFQNEAQLEKSRLLSDRFSAERPKGSFSTLEIQRTEQGDSAMYLCASSPVGLEAFFGQGTRLTVV.